Below, one T cell receptor beta chain is given with its context. These data come from a study of blood T cell repertoires in COVID-19. About the study: COVID-19 samples, acute and convalescent, were from the United States, Italy and Spain. From T cells, B-cell-depleted T cells, or PBMCs came the material, which was cDNA or gDNA.

There are 11 residues in the CDR3. The ends were cut back, 5 bases at V and 5 bases at J, with 8 bases in the middle. Germline CDR1 reads GTSNPN; CDR2 reads SVGIG (reference sequence). The assay was immunoSEQ multiplex PCR, and TCRdb's table has in-frame clones only and misses some. This table holds about 240,000 clones, about 80% found once. This TCR was sampled from a woman aged 80 or over with acute or convalescent COVID-19. The chain uses TRBV30 and TRBJ2-3; a possible D gene is TRBD1 (5 bases). The sequencing input was peripheral blood. The DNA of the CDR3 is TGTGCCTGGCAGGGTGAAGATACGCAGTATTTT. This sequence encodes CAWQGEDTQYF.